This T cell receptor (beta chain) is from a study of vaccination effects on CD4 cells after COVID-19 (dated by TCRdb to about 2022). Context from the whole study: Post-vaccine samples across the study were collected a median of 72 days after the second dose, with a range of 14 to 241. In both COVID-19 convalescent patients and infection-naive vaccine recipients, the study compared SARS-CoV-2 spike-specific CD4+ TCR repertoires from before mRNA vaccination with those from after it. Altogether, some 11 COVID-19 convalescent patients and 4 SARS-CoV-2-naive healthy vaccine recipients made up the full study. Cultures from other donors in the study were sequenced with the Oncomine TCR Beta short-read assay on an Illumina iSeq 100.

In the ViraFEST assay, PBMC were stimulated with viral peptide pools, and antigen-specific CD4+ T cell clonotypes were then identified by expansion using TCR sequencing. After around ten days of culture, CD4+ T cells were isolated with the EasySep CD4+ T cell isolation kit. Each participant got two doses of an mRNA SARS-CoV-2 vaccine, either BNT162b2 or mRNA-1273. Negative nucleocapsid antibody results before and after vaccination confirmed that the healthy vaccine recipients had no prior SARS-CoV-2 infection. A few million PBMC per well were cultured with approximately 10 ug/ml peptides in IMDM containing about 5% human AB serum, 8.5 to 10 IU/ml IL-2 and gentamicin. On days 3 and 7, half of the culture medium was replaced with fresh IL-2-containing medium. Each peptide stimulation condition was cultured in triplicate wells unless otherwise noted. PBMC were separated from whole blood using Ficoll-Paque Plus gradient centrifugation and were then either cryopreserved at -140C or used fresh. Overlapping peptide pools spanned the spike proteins of SARS-CoV-2 and the common cold coronaviruses HCoV-NL63, HCoV-OC43 and HCoV-229E. The QIAamp micro DNA kit was used to extract genomic DNA from the cultured CD4+ T cells.

Worth noting for this clone: Its antigen is unknown. The record has no base qualities; no much larger clone is one base away.

To prepare the library, the immunoSEQ multiplex PCR assay was applied. DNA from the cultured, isolated CD4+ T cells was subjected to TCR beta CDR3 sequencing. On the authors' methods: Non-productive TCR sequences were removed, reads were trimmed to the CDR3 region, and CDR3s of at least 7 amino acids were retained. Antigen-specific clonotypes were identified using the MANAFEST web app by comparison of expansion in peptide wells against reference cultures. Positive clones required FDR<0.05 expansion versus reference and all other wells, odds ratio above 5, and frequency above 0.1% in two replicate wells. Cross-reactive clonotypes were defined as significantly expanded in SARS-CoV-2 spike wells and in at least one common cold coronavirus spike condition. CDR3 similarity was assessed by Levenshtein distance using the stringdist R package, and unrooted trees were constructed with ape in R 3.6.1. Drawn from immuneACCESS, this table holds only the in-frame rearrangements with V and J called that TCRdb kept. Clones are partly lost; checked studies trace under half to an unresolved V gene and leave the rest unexplained. V and J calls and clone size are copied from that table; D and trimming were computed from the DNA. The sample contains around 24,000 clones, almost 80% of them found a single time. About 6.5% of the sample goes to the ten largest clones.

Summary of the overall study and its limitations: Limitations of the study were the small number of convalescent patients and the absence of early post-infection timepoints. Marked clonal contraction was observed in both infection-induced and vaccine-induced clones at late post-vaccination timepoints, consistent with waning T cell responses. In healthy vaccine recipients, vaccine-induced clones were almost all SARS-CoV-2 mono-reactive, with only 1 of 255 cross-reactive with common cold coronaviruses.

Trimming removed 3 bases from V and 4 bases from J; the gene matches leave 7 bases unexplained. The CDR3 goes from the cysteine to the phenylalanine over 15 residues. The sequence is cut down to CDR3 DNA, 45 bases in frame from base 1. CDR1 and CDR2, per the germline V gene, are SGHRS and YFSETQ. The sequencing here drew on CD4+ T cells from PBMCs cultured with SARS-CoV-2 spike peptides, taken after COVID-19 vaccination. The sample's cell subset or site, from its label and the paper: SARS-CoV-2 spike overlapping peptide pool stimulation. The TCR originated in a human donor who received a COVID-19 vaccine. Some clones in this sample may be carry-over from other donors' samples. The rearranged chain carries TRBV5-1 and TRBJ1-2, with 9 middle bases fitting TRBD1. The DNA is TGCGCCAGCAGCTCCTCCGGGACAGGGAGCTATGGCTACACCTTC. Translated, this is CASSSSGTGSYGYTF.